This T cell receptor beta chain came from a study of cytomegalovirus exposure and HLA in healthy donors. Study results and limitations: V- and J-gene trimming in TCR beta was tied to a missense DCLRE1C variant by an analysis performed later. For most TCR beta V segments, an earlier analysis put the productive rate at about 87% or about 30% of the time.

PCR involved 60 Vbeta and 13 Jbeta primers. Some clones are missing from TCRdb's copy, which holds only in-frame ones; the method was immunoSEQ multiplex PCR. This sample yields 180,000 or so clones, of which about 75% are seen a single time; roughly an eighth belongs to the top ten. Germline V gene lookup returns CDR1 SGHDT and CDR2 YYEEEE. The CDR3 is 15 amino acids. Between the trimmed V and J ends, which lost 2 bases and 4 bases, there was a span of 15 bases. About this clone: The antigen is undetermined.

The chain joins TRBV5-6 to TRBJ1-1; the D gene is possibly TRBD1 (6 bases). The receptor comes from a man between 50 and 59 years old in good health and CMV-seropositive. The sample comprised PBMCs. This chain's CDR3 is CASSFGHRVGTEAFF. The DNA for the CDR3 is TGTGCCAGCAGCTTCGGACACAGGGTCGGCACTGAAGCTTTCTTT.